The 6 T cell receptor beta chains in this list originate from one sample, sequenced in a study of blood T cell repertoires in COVID-19. Profiling relied on immunoSEQ multiplex PCR, and the TCRdb table lists in-frame clones only, not all of them. The data contain 300,000 to 350,000 clones, approximately 88% of them singletons. The sample comprised peripheral blood. Receptors originate from a young woman with COVID-19, enrolled during active disease.

The chain is built from TRBV7-9 and TRBJ1-2; D is possibly TRBD1 (5 bases). Germline V lookup: CDR1 SEHNR, CDR2 FQNEAQ (reference sequence). The CDR3 totals 14 residues. Between the trimmed V and J ends, which lost 3 bases and 0 bases, there was a span of 8 bases. CDR3 sequence reads: CASSFETANYGYTF. The CDR3, as DNA: TGTGCCAGCAGCTTCGAGACAGCTAACTATGGCTACACCTTC.

This chain links TRBV5-6 with TRBJ2-7, with TRBD2 as a possible D gene (6 bases). In germline, CDR1 is SGHDT, CDR2 YYEEEE. The V and J ends lost 2 bases and 5 bases respectively, with 14 bases between them. The CDR3 runs 14 residues. This CDR3 is CASSFIRGIHEQYF. DNA for the CDR3: TGTGCCAGCAGCTTTATCCGGGGGATCCACGAGCAGTACTTC.

With regard to this clone: Other DNA sequences of this sample code for an identical CDR3. This chain connects TRBV9 to TRBJ1-1, with no clear D. CDR1 is SGDLS, CDR2 YYNGEE, per germline. V lost 1 base and J 5 bases, leaving 9 bases between the germline ends. The CDR3 runs 13 residues. The CDR3 DNA is TGTGCCAGCAGCGTAACGGGAGGTACTGAAGCTTTCTTT. Translated, it gives CASSVTGGTEAFF.

The chain combines TRBV15 with TRBJ1-2; 9 nucleotides agree with TRBD1. The V segment lost 5 bases and the J segment 2 bases; nucleotides outside the gene matches: 6. The germline gives CDR1 LNHNV, CDR2 YYDKDF (reference sequence). This CDR3 comprises 15 residues. The CDR3 is CATSFPGTGNYGYTF. The CDR3 DNA reads TGTGCCACCAGCTTTCCCGGGACAGGGAACTATGGCTACACCTTC.

The chain employs TRBV6-5 and TRBJ1-2, with D unresolved. The CDR3 length is 14 residues. V shed 7 bases and J shed 5 bases, with 17 bases lying between them. The germline V gene has CDR1 MNHEY and CDR2 SVGAGI. CDR3 DNA sequence: TGTGCCAGCAAGCTCGCTACCCGCGGGTATGGCTACACCTTC. Residues: CASKLATRGYGYTF.

The chain has TRBV5-1 and TRBJ1-1; possible D gene TRBD1, 6 bases. Trimming pared 0 bases from V and 4 bases from J, leaving 10 bases between. Per the germline V gene, CDR1 is SGHRS and CDR2 is YFSETQ. CDR3 length: 14 residues. The chain's CDR3 is CASSLGSRGTEAFF. The DNA for the CDR3 is TGCGCCAGCAGCTTGGGATCCAGGGGCACTGAAGCTTTCTTT.